The sequence of this T cell receptor beta chain was determined in a study of cytomegalovirus exposure and HLA in healthy donors. Overall study results and limits: Most likely, a cluster of highly shared sequence variants arose as a sequencing artifact.

Healthy bone marrow donors formed the donor group. On this clone itself: Its antigen is unidentified.

Both 60 Vbeta primers and 13 Jbeta primers went into the PCR. The data were produced by immunoSEQ multiplex PCR, yet TCRdb's version contains in-frame clones alone and is incomplete. The sample shows about 190,000 clones, approximately 87% of them seen only once. V was clipped by 7 bases and J by 2 bases; unmatched bases: 6. There are 16 residues in the CDR3. The TCR comes from a man between 25 and 39 years old in good health and CMV-seronegative. The chain is built from TRBV6-7 and TRBJ2-6; 9 bases line up with TRBD1. TRBV6-7 is flagged as an ORF with uncertain function. The sequencing sample was made of PBMCs. The CDR3 DNA reads as TGTGCCAGCAATACAGGGGGCGGGCCTGGGGCCAACGTCCTGACTTTC. This gives the protein CASNTGGGPGANVLTF.